This entry concerns a single TCR beta chain. This specimen comes from a study of OX40 agonist ivuxolimab in advanced cancers. The V gene lost 2 bases and the J gene lost 5 bases, with 7 bases spanning the gap. Germline V gene data show CDR1 as KGHSH and CDR2 as LQKENI. There are 13 residues in the CDR3. The repertoire was sequenced with immunoSEQ multiplex PCR; TCRdb's copy has only in-frame clones and lacks some. Here the sample spans under 90,000 clones, approximately 89% being singletons. Sequenced material: CD4+ or CD8+ T cells sorted from blood, taken in a trial of the OX40 agonist ivuxolimab. The chain links TRBV18 to TRBJ2-1; no definite D call. The origin of this receptor is an adult with an advanced solid tumor such as melanoma, head and neck, liver or kidney cancer. This CDR3 is CASSPNGNNEQFF. The DNA of the CDR3 is TGTGCCAGCTCACCAAATGGAAACAATGAGCAGTTCTTC. Looking up the rest from reference TRBV18 and TRBJ2-1 gives the full variable domain: NAGVMQNPRHLVRRRGQEARLRCSPMKGHSHVYWYRQLPEEGLKFMVYLQKENIIDESGMPKERFSAEFPKEGPSILRIQQVVRGDSAAYFCASSPNGNNEQFFGPGTRLTVL.